This section outlines one TCR beta chain sequence together with its context. The antigen is not known. The V end was cut by 4 bases, the J end by 5 bases, with 9 bases between. The CDR3 extends over 12 amino acids. In germline, CDR1 is SQVTM, CDR2 ANQGSEA. The record originates from a study of radiotherapy plus CTLA-4 blockade in lung cancer. General observations from the study: Clones of tumor-derived TCRs expanded in blood after radiotherapy plus ipilimumab.

TCRdb's table, derived via immunoSEQ multiplex PCR, lists solely in-frame clones and lacks some. The sample lists about 97,000 clones; roughly 79% were seen once. The receptor was derived from a human donor with non-small cell lung cancer who had a partial response to radiotherapy plus ipilimumab. Some clones in this sample may be carry-over from other donors' samples. The sample was peripheral blood, taken from a patient treated with radiotherapy plus ipilimumab. The rearrangement uses TRBV29-1 and TRBJ1-5; TRBD1 is a possible D gene (6 bases). The CDR3 DNA reads as TGCAGCGTTGGGACAGCCGATCAGCCCCAGCATTTT. It translates to CSVGTADQPQHF.